Below are 2 T cell receptor beta chains sequenced from a single sample in a study of blood T cells in healthy people across ages (dated by TCRdb to between 2014 and 2017). Preparation of the library involved 5' RACE. This sample was sequenced with an Illumina HiSeq 2500. A second PCR of about 7 to 12 cycles was run with a J-beta primer mix and a sample-barcoded 5' primer. TCRdb reprocessing: public reads trimmed at Q25 with fastp, clones called with MiXCR, in-frame beta chains kept. Rows are unified per CDR3 protein, each entry keeping the most common DNA and genes. The sample table shows 1.5 million to 2 million distinct CDR3 sequences, and roughly 30% are seen once. About 10% of the sample is in the top ten clones. Material for sequencing was blood. These receptors originate from a woman aged 25 to 39 in good health.

The rearrangement uses TRBV9 and TRBJ1-2; D not certain. CDR1 is SGDLS, CDR2 YYNGEE, per germline. V was clipped by 4 bases and J by 3 bases, with 16 bases between them. This CDR3 spans 15 amino acids. CDR3 region: CASSPLETLHYGYTF. The CDR3, as DNA: TGTGCCAGCAGCCCCCTTGAGACGCTTCACTATGGCTACACCTTC.

This clonotype has a handful of counts. The chain has TRBV5-6 and TRBJ2-2; 8 positions match TRBD2. This CDR3 has 16 amino acids. Trimming removed 3 bases from V and 0 bases from J; junction bases left unmatched: 4. CDR1 is SGHDT, CDR2 YYEEEE, per germline. DNA for the CDR3: TGTGCCAGCAGCTCTGAAGCGGGGGCGAACACCGGGGAGCTGTTTTTT. It encodes CASSSEAGANTGELFF.